The text below deals with one T cell receptor (beta chain). Antigen: not known. TCRdb re-called the reads through MiXCR, storing one row per CDR3 protein. The data contain approximately 100,000 distinct CDR3 sequences, approximately 45% of them singletons. V was cut by 4 bases and J by 1 base, with 14 bases left in between. The CDR3 sequence is 15 residues long. CDR1 and CDR2 (germline): SGHTA, FQGNSA. This specimen comes from a study of T cell repertoires in cytomegalovirus infection. Study-level background: HLA-C-restricted CMV epitopes, recently identified, and well-studied HLA-B-restricted ones were used by the study. Indicated by public TCR beta signatures were CMV infection and matching HLA type.

Study-level points and caveats: The ex vivo response was dominated by HLA-C-restricted CMV-specific TCR beta clonotypes. The cumulative frequency of public TCR beta families identified carriers of CMV plus the relevant HLA.

The input for sequencing was CD8+ T cells from cultured PBMCs, taken from culture after CMV antigen stimulation. The chain is built from TRBV7-2 and TRBJ2-7; the D gene is possibly TRBD2 (6 bases). This clonotype was obtained from a human donor in good health (CMV status not recorded). Some clones in this sample may be carry-over from other donors' samples. The CDR3, as DNA: TGTGCCAGCAGCTCAGGACTATACACTTCCTACGAGCAGTACTTC. This sequence encodes CASSSGLYTSYEQYF. The variable domain in full, with the rest retrieved from reference TRBV7-2 and TRBJ2-7, is GAGVSQSPSNKVTEKGKDVELRCDPISGHTALYWYRQSLGQGLEFLIYFQGNSAPDKSGLPSDRFSAERTGGSVSTLTIQRTQQEDSAVYLCASSSGLYTSYEQYFGPGTRLTVT.